This T cell receptor beta chain was identified in a study of beta chain features in type 1 diabetes. Blood was drawn once from each donor into heparinised tubes. The draws averaged about 0.11 L. Isolated RNA was reverse transcribed in full, so expressed TCRB transcripts were sequenced. This table comes from immunoSEQ multiplex PCR, and its TCRdb copy is limited to in-frame clones, with some not included. The sample comprises around 350,000 clones, over 9.5% of which are singletons, and approximately 0.015% rests with the top ten. Per germline, CDR1 KGHSH and CDR2 LQKENI. This CDR3 has 13 amino acids. With 5 bases clipped from V and 12 bases from J, the junction kept 9 bases outside the gene matches.

The sequenced sample consisted of naive CD4+ T cells from blood. The sequence was obtained from a man aged 18 to 30 in good health. The chain carries TRBV18 and TRBJ2-1; 8 nucleotides agree with TRBD1. CDR3 bases: TGTGCCAGCTCATCAGGACAGGGCGATGGGCAGTTCTTC. Translation gives CASSSGQGDGQFF.